This T cell receptor (beta chain) comes out of a study of shared clonotypes between healthy human individuals (dated by TCRdb to 2019 to 2021). Regarding the complete study: Three men and two women, aged 18 to 49 years, made up the cohort. Between about 0.85 and 9.5 billion PBMCs per donor were obtained by leukapheresis. Per donor, three plates each were used for CD4 naive and CD4 memory, two for CD8 naive, and one for CD8 memory. To estimate repertoire size and how much clonotypes are shared between individuals, the study performed deep sequencing of blood TCR repertoires from a handful of healthy adults. To increase sequencing depth and limit assay-specific biases, TCR repertoire library preparation and sequencing were carried out by different laboratories using diverse techniques. Study-wide conclusions, independent of this receptor: Because the study included only a small number of donors, the genetic and exposure-history diversity represented was limited. Naive subsets generally had larger estimated clonotype richness than memory subsets. Sampling was limited to blood, and TCR repertoires in tissue likely differ from TCR repertoires in blood. Rarefaction of sorted-subset datasets indicated incomplete sequencing despite the large sequencing depth. About 5% of naive CD4, 3.5% of naive CD8, approximately 2.2% of memory CD4, and about 0.4% of memory CD8 clonotypes were shared across several donors. Based on pairwise subsampling, the degree of clonotype sharing among donors was expected to be affected by sequencing depth. Compared with non-shared clonotypes, the clonotypes found in all four sorted-subset donors had higher generation probabilities.

TCR CDR3 regions were amplified from genomic DNA by multiplex PCR using the deep immunoSEQ assay. Extracted genomic DNA from each cell subset was spread evenly across all wells of several immunoSEQ 96-well plates, with each plate serving as a replicate. For sorted subsets, roughly 200 ng of genomic DNA, equivalent to 25,000 to 30,000 T cell genomes, went into each replicate PCR. Purified libraries were measured with a Qubit 3.0 fluorometer, size-checked on a Bioanalyzer 2100, and measured again with the KAPA Library Quantification kit. A separate single-read 150-cycle Illumina NextSeq 550 flow cell was used to sequence each immunoSEQ 96-well plate. Per the authors' processing: Because the immunoSEQ output included only junctional sequences and no quality scores, the filtering could not be the same as the filtering used for full-length reads. Sequences were annotated with PyIR, a Python wrapper for IgBLAST v1.9, and V/J genes and CDR3 were assigned using IMGT germline references. Reads were filtered out if the reads had weak V/J assignments (E-value above 1e-6), no CDR3, stop codons, out-of-frame junctions, or ambiguous translated residues. V3J clonotypes were defined as sequences sharing the same inferred V gene, J gene, and CDR3 amino acid sequence. To compute the percentage overlap between repertoires, the number of shared unique clonotypes was divided by the size of the smaller repertoire. Richness of each repertoire was evaluated using RTK rarefaction, the Chao1 estimator, and Recon v2.1 estimates of unobserved clonotypes. Generation probabilities for all TCRbeta clonotypes obtained by the gDNA method from a handful of donors were computed using OLGA. TCRdb took this table from immuneACCESS and kept in-frame rearrangements with V and J called. Such tables lack part of the clones; where checked against another copy, unresolved V genes explain under half of the gap, and the rest is unexplained. The V and J calls and clone size are taken from that table; D and trimming were inferred from the DNA. A total of some 2.3 million clones appear in this sample, approximately 95% of them only once. Approximately 0.4% of the sample lies in the top ten.

CDR3 length: 15 amino acids, cysteine to phenylalanine. Only the CDR3 portion is preserved as DNA: 45 bases, with reading frame beginning at the first base. Trimming costs V 2 bases and J 5 bases, and their ends lie 13 bases apart. Taken from the germline V gene, the CDR1 and CDR2 loops are MDHEN and SYDVKM. A note on this clone: Its binding antigen is unknown. No much larger clone exists at a distance of one base, and base qualities are not known.

The donors were healthy, HIV-negative adults with no recently reported acute infections or vaccinations. All donors were Caucasian adults living in Nashville, Tennessee, USA. CD4+ T cells were enriched through magnetic negative selection, after which naive cells were positively selected on CD45RA and the remaining negative fraction served as the memory subset. Blood was obtained by leukapheresis, after which PBMCs were separated by Ficoll-Histopaque density gradient centrifugation and cryopreserved in liquid nitrogen vapor phase. Analytical flow cytometry was used to check the purity and quantity of every magnetically sorted T cell population. From each sorted fraction, genomic DNA was isolated and quantified by UV absorbance on a Nanodrop 2000c.

Recombination connected TRBV28 to TRBJ2-1; perhaps TRBD2 is the D gene, with 6 bases matching. The sequencing sample was made of naive CD4+ T cells from PBMCs. The sample's cell subset or site label is to be understood as: CD45RA+ positively selected. The origin of this receptor is a man between 18 and 29 years old in good health. Some clones in this sample may be carry-over from other donors' samples. The bases are TGTGCCAGCAGTTTAGGGGGGAGACAAAACAATGAGCAGTTCTTC. This yields the protein CASSLGGRQNNEQFF.